The 19 T cell receptor beta chains in this list originate from one sample, sequenced in a study of identical twins. One entry per CDR3 protein, called by TCRdb with MiXCR from the 5' RACE reads. The sample includes around 1.7 million distinct CDR3 sequences, around 33% seen only once; the top ten take about 0.3%. The specimen was cord blood. Every receptor here comes from a newborn girl in good health.

Note on this clonotype: This sequence may be a read error, since a much larger clone differs from it by one base. J is TRBJ2-1 and V is TRBV27, with a possible D match to TRBD1 (5 bases). The tail of the sequence fits TRBJ2-7 better, so the J call may be wrong. The CDR3 has 15 amino acids. The germline V gene encodes CDR1 MNHEY and CDR2 SMNVEV (reference sequence). CDR3 in DNA: TGTGCCAGCAGTACCCTCAGGGAAACCTACAATGAGCAGTACTTC. This codes for CASSTLRETYNEQYF.

In regard to this clonotype: The germline gene is not matched at one end of the junction; a read error may be the cause. The V gene is TRBV12-3 or TRBV12-4, the J gene TRBJ1-4; tentative D call: TRBD1 (6 bases). The CDR3 runs to 14 residues. The CDR3 loop is CAGRARQVNEKLFF. Here the CDR3 DNA reads TGTGCCGGCAGGGCCCGACAGGTTAATGAAAAACTGTTTTTT.

There are many counts of this clonotype. The J gene is TRBJ2-5, the V gene TRBV6-5, with TRBD1 matching over 7 bases. The germline CDR1 and CDR2 sequences are MNHEY and SVGAGI. Losses at the gene ends were 5 bases for V and 4 bases for J; bases not matched to a gene: 4. This CDR3 is 13 amino acids long. The CDR3 reads CASSIRQGETQYF. The CDR3 bases are TGTGCCAGCAGTATAAGACAGGGAGAGACCCAGTACTTC.

This chain links TRBV6-5 with TRBJ1-1, with D hard to call. CDR3 length: 13 amino acids. Germline V gives CDR1 MNHEY, CDR2 SVGAGI. The V end was cut by 4 bases, the J end by 3 bases, with 9 bases between. In nucleotides, the CDR3 is TGTGCCAGCAGTTTTTCTGCTTACACTGAAGCTTTCTTT. Translating gives CASSFSAYTEAFF.

This clonotype appeared once. One junction end does not reproduce the germline sequence, and a read error may be involved. The CDR3: CAGSLAGLLYEQYF. CDR3 coding DNA: TGTGCCGGCAGTTTAGCAGGACTTCTCTACGAGCAGTACTTC. The genes are TRBV12-3 or TRBV12-4 and TRBJ2-7; D is perhaps TRBD2 (5 bases). The CDR3 runs 14 residues.

The chain has TRBV2 and TRBJ2-5; D is unclear. The DNA end is a closer match to TRBJ2-7, so the J assignment may be wrong. The germline CDR1 and CDR2 sequences are SNHLY and FYNNEI. This CDR3 region has 14 residues. CDR3 in DNA: TGTGCCAGCAGTGTAGACGGTAGTTATTACGAGCAGTACTTC. Translated: CASSVDGSYYEQYF.

The genes are TRBV6-1 and TRBJ2-3, with TRBD2 identical over 8 bases. Per germline, CDR1 MNHNS and CDR2 SASEGT. CDR3 length: 18 amino acids. Losses at the gene ends were 1 base for V and 3 bases for J; bases not matched to a gene: 12. The CDR3 region is CASSEDPMTSVWTDTQYF. The CDR3 bases are TGTGCCAGCAGTGAAGACCCTATGACTAGCGTCTGGACAGATACGCAGTATTTT.

The chain recombines TRBV6-5 with TRBJ2-7, with D perhaps TRBD1 or TRBD2 (5 bases each). Germline loops: CDR1 MNHEY, CDR2 SVGAGI. The CDR3 extends over 15 amino acids. Trimming pared 0 bases from V and 7 bases from J, leaving 16 bases between. For the CDR3, the DNA is TGTGCCAGCAGTTACTCGAGTGTCGGGGCGTATGAGCAGTACTTC. Its protein is CASSYSSVGAYEQYF.

This clonotype has at least ten counts. This rearrangement joins TRBV28 to TRBJ2-4; D possibly corresponds to TRBD2 (6 bases). Germline V gene lookup returns CDR1 MDHEN and CDR2 SYDVKM. The CDR3 loop spans 13 amino acids. V was shortened by 10 bases and J by 3 bases, with 13 bases between the two germline ends. CDR3 residues: CATRAGGKNIQYF. The CDR3 nucleotides are TGTGCCACCCGGGCCGGGGGCAAAAACATTCAGTACTTC.

The chain joins TRBV5-6 to TRBJ2-3, with 11 bases fitting TRBD2. V dropped 2 bases and J dropped 4; count of bases not matched to a gene: 3. CDR3 length: 15 residues. CDR1 and CDR2 (germline): SGHDT, YYEEEE. In DNA, the CDR3 is TGTGCCAGCAGCTTCGTAGCGGGGGGGCCAGATACGCAGTATTTT. Protein product: CASSFVAGGPDTQYF.

The chain links TRBV21-1 to TRBJ1-5; the table's TRBD1 call for D was not verified on the DNA. TRBV21-1 is listed as a pseudogene. This CDR3 is built from 16 residues. For the CDR3, the DNA is TGTGCCAGCAGCAATAACGGGACAGGGGGTTGTCAGCCCCAGCATTTT. Translating it yields CASSNNGTGGCQPQHF.

V is TRBV2 and J is TRBJ1-1; 7 nucleotides match TRBD1. V was clipped by 3 bases and J by 6 bases; unmatched bases: 4. The CDR3 consists of 13 residues. Germline CDR1 SNHLY, CDR2 FYNNEI. CDR3 in amino acids: CASSDTGAAEAFF. CDR3 in DNA: TGTGCCAGCAGTGACACAGGGGCGGCTGAAGCTTTCTTT.

This clonotype was found a few times. This chain joins TRBV6-1 and TRBJ2-3, with 10 positions matching TRBD2. The trim removed 3 bases at V and 1 base at J, leaving 4 bases unmatched. Looked up from germline, CDR1 is MNHNS and CDR2 is SASEGT. CDR3 size: 16 residues. The CDR3 coding sequence is TGTGCCAGCAGTGACTCACTAGCGGGACGCACAGATACGCAGTATTTT. It specifies CASSDSLAGRTDTQYF.

V usage is TRBV3-1 and J usage is TRBJ2-1, with D perhaps TRBD1 or TRBD2 (6 bases each). The CDR3 has 15 amino acids. The germline V gene has CDR1 LGHDT and CDR2 YNNKEL (reference sequence). Trimming removed 5 bases at V and 3 bases at J, with 14 bases between. The CDR3 region is CASSCGDTHYNEQFF. The CDR3 DNA follows: TGTGCCAGCAGCTGCGGGGACACTCACTACAATGAGCAGTTCTTC.

The chain is built from TRBV25-1 and TRBJ1-5; D may be TRBD1 (5 bases). From germline, CDR1 is MGHDK and CDR2 SYGVNS. The CDR3 loop spans 15 amino acids. V gave up 1 base and J gave up 6 bases, with 13 bases separating them. For the CDR3, the DNA is TGTGCCAGCAGTGAATCCCGGGGGGATAGTCAGCCCCAGCATTTT. Translated, it gives CASSESRGDSQPQHF.

This clonotype was detected only a few times. The V call is TRBV6-6, the J call TRBJ1-1; D ambiguous. V was shortened by 2 bases and J by 8 bases, with 18 bases between the two germline ends. The CDR3 length is 15 residues. From germline, CDR1 is MNHNY and CDR2 SVGAGI (reference sequence). The CDR3: CASSYNAPGLTEAFF. The CDR3 nucleotides are TGTGCCAGCAGTTACAATGCCCCGGGCCTCACAGAAGCTTTCTTT.

The chain uses TRBV29-1 and TRBJ2-3, with a possible D match to TRBD2 (6 bases). The CDR3 contains 15 residues. Trimming left V 6 bases short and J 1 base short, with 17 bases between. Germline V CDR1 and CDR2: SQVTM, ANQGSEA. The CDR3 nucleotides read TGCAGCGTCGGAGGAGGGAGAGGCGGCACAGATACGCAGTATTTT. It encodes CSVGGGRGGTDTQYF.

On this clonotype itself: A read error may produce the germline difference seen at one junction end. The V gene is TRBV7-2, the J gene TRBJ1-2; D remains ambiguous. The CDR3 is 13 amino acids. Germline CDR1 SGHTA, CDR2 FQGNSA. CDR3 in DNA: TGTGCCAGCAGCCGGCAGAATAACTATGGCTGCACCTTC. Its protein is CASSRQNNYGCTF.

The chain combines TRBV2 with TRBJ2-7, with D tentatively TRBD2 (6 bases). Germline loops: CDR1 SNHLY, CDR2 FYNNEI. Trimming removed 4 bases from V and 4 bases from J, with 11 bases in between. This CDR3 is built from 13 residues. CDR3 region: CASSVAGWYEQYF. CDR3 in DNA: TGTGCCAGCAGTGTTGCGGGATGGTACGAGCAGTACTTC.